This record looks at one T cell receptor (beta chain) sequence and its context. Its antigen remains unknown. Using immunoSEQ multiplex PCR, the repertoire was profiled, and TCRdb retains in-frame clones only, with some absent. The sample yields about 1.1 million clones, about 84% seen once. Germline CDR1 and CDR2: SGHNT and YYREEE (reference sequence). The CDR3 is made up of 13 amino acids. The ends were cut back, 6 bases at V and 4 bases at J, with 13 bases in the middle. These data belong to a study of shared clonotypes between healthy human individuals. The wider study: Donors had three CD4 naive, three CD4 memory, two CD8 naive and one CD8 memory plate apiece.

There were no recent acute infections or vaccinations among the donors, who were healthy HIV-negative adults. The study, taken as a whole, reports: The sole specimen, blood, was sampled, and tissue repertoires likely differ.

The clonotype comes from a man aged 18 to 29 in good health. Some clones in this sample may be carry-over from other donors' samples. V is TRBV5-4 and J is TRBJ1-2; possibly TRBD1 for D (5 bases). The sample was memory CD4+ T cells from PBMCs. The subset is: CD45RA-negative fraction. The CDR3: CASTPDRSYGYTF. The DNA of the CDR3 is TGTGCCAGCACTCCCGACAGATCCTATGGCTACACCTTC.